Given below is one T cell receptor beta chain in context. Its antigen is unidentified. Germline lookup yields CDR1 SEHNR and CDR2 FQNEAQ (reference sequence). The CDR3 covers 16 residues. The authors gated naive CD8+ T cells as CD45RO-CCR7+CD27+CD95-. The data originate from a study of CXCR3-negative and CXCR3-positive naive CD8 T cells. General study findings and limits: TRB CDR3 hydrophobicity was greater in CXCR3-positive naive cells than in CXCR3-negative naive cells. For memory CD8+ cells diversity was much lower, but both naive subsets had comparably high diversity. Naive cells, whether CXCR3-negative or CXCR3-positive, had similar TRBV-TRBJ usage, while memory cells differed. Surface CD5 looked about the same in the naive subsets, so the authors worked out TCR strength from TRB CDR3 properties.

The libraries of TRB cDNA were prepared using 5' RACE with UMI labels. TCRdb re-called the 5' RACE reads and gives one entry per CDR3 protein, without DNA. Its table lists about 140,000 distinct CDR3 sequences. This chain links TRBV7-9 with TRBJ2-2. Source material: naive CXCR3+ CD8+ T cells from blood. Subset indicated: CD45RO-CCR7+CD27+CD95- naive CD8+ T cells expressing CXCR3 (TNR3+). The sequence was collected from a human donor in good health. Some clones in this sample may be carry-over from other donors' samples. CDR3 protein: CASRPFTEMNTGELLF.